This T cell receptor beta chain derives from a study of T cells in tuberculosis. Looking at the study overall: Blood was taken before or within 7 days of anti-tuberculosis therapy.

Germline V lookup: CDR1 SGHAT, CDR2 FQNNGV. The CDR3 has 14 residues. V lost 4 bases, J lost 4 bases, and 13 bases lay in between. Clones were read by immunoSEQ multiplex PCR, and TCRdb kept only the in-frame ones, dropping some. The table lists approximately 53,000 clones, about 95% of them singletons. Regarding time point: new active TB diagnosis, blood taken before or within 7 days of starting treatment. Confirmation came from sputum smear and/or culture positivity for M. tuberculosis. The TCR comes from an adult with tuberculosis. The sample consisted of PBMCs, taken at tuberculosis diagnosis. The chain combines TRBV11-2 with TRBJ1-2; no reliable D call. CDR3 nucleotides: TGTGCCAGCAGCTCCGGGGAGGGCCTCTATGGCTACACCTTC. This sequence encodes CASSSGEGLYGYTF.